Following are 2 T cell receptor beta chains from one sample sequenced in a study of T cell responses to AZD1222 COVID-19 vaccine. Produced via immunoSEQ multiplex PCR; TCRdb's table is partial and in-frame only. The sample includes 95,000 to 150,000 clones, about 88% seen only once; the top ten take 25% to 30%. The source was peripheral blood, collected on day 0 of AZD1222 vaccination. These receptors originate from an adult in good health.

This chain links TRBV27 with TRBJ2-1; D uncertain. The CDR3 length is 14 residues. Trimming left V 6 bases short and J 5 bases short, with 14 bases between. The V gene's germline CDR1 is MNHEY and CDR2 SMNVEV (reference sequence). DNA of the CDR3: TGTGCCAGCAGGACCTCTTTTTATGACAATGAGCAGTTCTTC. Protein: CASRTSFYDNEQFF.

This chain joins TRBV6-5 and TRBJ1-1; 12 bases align to TRBD1. The CDR3 has 15 residues. Looked up from germline, CDR1 is MNHEY and CDR2 is SVGAGI. V lost 6 bases, J lost 3 bases, and 5 bases stayed unmatched. The CDR3 nucleotides read TGTGCCAGCAGCCCGGGACAGGGGGCGTACACTGAAGCTTTCTTT. This codes for CASSPGQGAYTEAFF.